This section outlines one T cell receptor (beta chain) sequence together with its context. This specimen includes other DNA sequences encoding the same CDR3. These data originate in a study of OX40 agonist ivuxolimab in advanced cancers. Generated by immunoSEQ multiplex PCR, the TCRdb table keeps only in-frame clones and is missing some. The sample holds around 76,000 clones, approximately 90% seen once. The CDR3 is 15 amino acids. Germline CDR1 is SGHRS and CDR2 is YFSETQ. Between the trimmed V and J ends, which lost 0 bases and 1 base, there was a span of 8 bases. This material consisted of CD4+ or CD8+ T cells sorted from blood, taken in a trial of the OX40 agonist ivuxolimab. The chain is built from TRBV5-1 and TRBJ2-1; no clear D gene. The clonotype originates from an adult with an advanced solid tumor such as melanoma, head and neck, liver or kidney cancer. The CDR3 sequence is CASSLVAGSYNEQFF. For the CDR3, the DNA is TGCGCCAGCAGCTTGGTTGCCGGTTCCTACAATGAGCAGTTCTTC.